Given below is one T cell receptor (beta chain) in context. This record belongs to a study of blood T cell repertoires in COVID-19. Study-level background: Acute-phase and convalescent COVID-19 samples originated in the United States, Italy and Spain. T cells, B-cell-depleted T cells, or PBMCs supplied cDNA or gDNA.

Per the study methods: The authors estimated nucleated cell counts from reference gene primer amplification. Only in-frame clones appear in the TCRdb table, and some are missing; sequencing was by immunoSEQ multiplex PCR. V and J calls and clone size come straight from that table; D and trimming were deduced from the DNA. Here the sample spans about 240,000 clones, about 81% being singletons. The CDR3 spans 16 residues. Unmatched junction bases numbered 9, after V lost 2 bases and J lost 3 bases. Germline assignment: CDR1 SGHRS and CDR2 YFSETQ. The sequence was obtained from a woman aged 55-69 years with active or convalescent COVID-19. Material for sequencing was peripheral blood. The chain couples TRBV5-1 to TRBJ1-2, with 8 positions matching TRBD1. The CDR3 DNA reads as TGCGCCAGCAGCTTTGGACAGGGAAGGAGTGACTATGGCTACACCTTC. Translating gives CASSFGQGRSDYGYTF.